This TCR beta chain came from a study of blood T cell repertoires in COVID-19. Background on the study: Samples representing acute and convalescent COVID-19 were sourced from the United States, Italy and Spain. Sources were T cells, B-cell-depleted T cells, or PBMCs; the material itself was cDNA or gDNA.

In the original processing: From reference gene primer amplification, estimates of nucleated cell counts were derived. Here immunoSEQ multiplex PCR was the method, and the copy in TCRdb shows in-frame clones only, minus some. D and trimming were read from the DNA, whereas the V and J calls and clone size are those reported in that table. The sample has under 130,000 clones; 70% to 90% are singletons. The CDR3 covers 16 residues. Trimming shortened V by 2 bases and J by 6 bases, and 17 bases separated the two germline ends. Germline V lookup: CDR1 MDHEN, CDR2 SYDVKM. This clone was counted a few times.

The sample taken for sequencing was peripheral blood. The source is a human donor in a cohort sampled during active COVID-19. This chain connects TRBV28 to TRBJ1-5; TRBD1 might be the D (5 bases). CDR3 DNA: TGTGCCAGCAGTTTAAGGGGCCCCCTGGGGTTTCAGCCCCAGCATTTT. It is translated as CASSLRGPLGFQPQHF.